What follows is one TCR beta chain and its context. Its antigen remains unidentified. This record belongs to a study of Ad26.COV2.S vaccination and SARS-CoV-2 variants. Deletions cut 8 bases from V and 1 base from J, with 8 bases between. Germline CDR1 GTSNPN, CDR2 SVGIG (reference sequence). This CDR3 has 12 amino acids. The method was immunoSEQ multiplex PCR; TCRdb's version includes in-frame clones alone and lacks a portion of them. Of 97,000 or so clones detected, roughly 80% appear once; the ten largest clones hold 17%. Findings and limits, study-wide: TCR breadth and depth analyses may have underestimated total T cell responses.

This TCR was sampled from a human donor who had recovered from COVID-19. The chain couples TRBV30 to TRBJ2-2; perhaps D is TRBD1 or TRBD2 (5 bases each). This specimen was peripheral blood, taken after recovery from COVID-19. The CDR3 nucleotides are TGTGCCCGGGACCGGAACACCGGGGAGCTGTTTTTT. It yields the protein CARDRNTGELFF.